This TCR beta chain was recorded in a study of cytomegalovirus exposure and HLA in healthy donors. Researchers ran the PCR with 60 Vbeta and 13 Jbeta primers. Repertoires were generated with immunoSEQ multiplex PCR, while TCRdb's copy carries only in-frame clones and drops some. The data contain approximately 130,000 clones, roughly 78% of them singletons. From germline, CDR1 is SGHTA and CDR2 FQGNSA. CDR3 length equals 16 residues. V was pared by 6 bases and J by 2 bases, with 9 bases of the junction left unmatched. The rearrangement joins TRBV7-2 to TRBJ1-3, with TRBD1 matching over 8 bases. Material: PBMCs. The source is a woman in her 40s in good health and CMV-seronegative. CDR3 amino acids: CASRRTGTAPGNTIYF. CDR3 bases: TGTGCCAGCAGGCGGACAGGGACGGCTCCTGGAAACACCATATATTTT.